These 19 T cell receptor beta chains originate from one sample sequenced in a study of T cells in Graves' hyperthyroidism and ophthalmopathy. Amplification of TCR beta CDR3 regions was performed using RNA transcripts as template. First-round RT-PCR with HTBI primers amplified the TCR CDR3 region. TCRdb passed the multiplex PCR reads through MiXCR, listing each CDR3 protein once. The sample records fewer than 400,000 distinct CDR3 sequences, approximately 14% being singletons. Sequencing was done on a sample of blood. All receptors come from a woman in her late teens or twenties with Graves' hyperthyroidism that later progressed to Graves' ophthalmopathy.

This clonotype was seen only a few times. The chain combines TRBV4-1 with TRBJ2-5; tentatively, D is TRBD2 (7 bases). Germline V lookup: CDR1 MGHRA, CDR2 YSYEKL. CDR3 length: 15 residues. Trimming removed 7 bases from V and 4 bases from J, with 19 bases in between. The CDR3 spells CASTIRGIAGETQYF. CDR3 coding DNA: TGCGCCAGCACCATAAGGGGGATAGCGGGAGAGACCCAGTACTTC.

This clonotype has a count of ten or more. This chain joins TRBV6-2 or TRBV6-3 and TRBJ2-7; D perhaps matches TRBD1 (5 bases). The V gene's germline CDR1 is MNHEY and CDR2 SVGEGT. The germline V and J ends were trimmed by 2 bases and 1 base, with 12 bases remaining between them. The CDR3 runs 15 residues. The CDR3 nucleotides are TGTGCCAGCAGTTACGAAGCAGGGAAGTCCTACGAGCAGTACTTC. Protein sequence: CASSYEAGKSYEQYF.

At least ten counts were recorded for this clonotype. The chain combines TRBV14 with TRBJ1-1; D unclear. Germline-derived CDR1 and CDR2 are SGHDN and FVKESK. Trimming stripped 0 bases from V and 1 base from J, with 9 bases between. The CDR3 has 15 amino acids. The DNA for the CDR3 is TGTGCCAGCAGCCAAGATTTCAGCCAGAACACTGAAGCTTTCTTT. This gives the protein CASSQDFSQNTEAFF.

This clonotype was found a few times. The chain uses TRBV9 and TRBJ2-7; 8 nucleotides agree with TRBD1. Germline assignment: CDR1 SGDLS and CDR2 YYNGEE. V gave up 0 bases and J gave up 4 bases; unmatched junction bases: 3. CDR3 length: 14 residues. CDR3 in DNA: TGTGCCAGCAGCGTAGATCACAGGGGGTACGAGCAGTACTTC. Translated, it gives CASSVDHRGYEQYF.

This clonotype was counted at least ten times. The chain links TRBV7-2 to TRBJ2-3; tentative D call: TRBD2 (6 bases). This CDR3 has 16 residues. CDR1 and CDR2 from the germline V gene are SGHTA and FQGNSA. V dropped 2 bases and J dropped 2 bases, with 14 bases sitting between them. The DNA of the CDR3 is TGTGCCAGCAGCTTATCCGCCAGCGGGTTCACAGATACGCAGTATTTT. Encoded protein: CASSLSASGFTDTQYF.

This clonotype was found many times. This chain joins TRBV5-1 and TRBJ2-7; 10 bases match TRBD2. The CDR3 is 16 residues long. J gave up 0 bases and V 5 bases, and 8 bases lay outside the gene matches. Germline V lookup: CDR1 SGHRS, CDR2 YFSETQ. CDR3 DNA: TGCGCCAGCAGACCCGGGACTAGCGTCCCCTCCTACGAGCAGTACTTC. The encoded protein is CASRPGTSVPSYEQYF.

This rearrangement joins TRBV5-1 to TRBJ2-7; tentative D call: TRBD2 (5 bases). This CDR3 contains 14 residues. With 4 bases removed from V and 0 bases from J, the gap between germline ends came to 11 bases. The germline V gene encodes CDR1 SGHRS and CDR2 YFSETQ. DNA for the CDR3: TGCGCCAGCAGCCGATTGGGAGACTCCTACGAGCAGTACTTC. This codes for CASSRLGDSYEQYF.

This clonotype was detected ten times or more. The chain combines TRBV28 with TRBJ1-5; TRBD1 agrees at 8 bases. From germline, CDR1 is MDHEN and CDR2 SYDVKM. The CDR3 is made up of 16 amino acids. With V trimmed by 6 bases and J by 7 bases, 14 bases remained unmatched. The CDR3 here is CASRFTGQVGTQPQHF. The CDR3 nucleotides are TGTGCCAGCAGATTCACGGGACAGGTCGGAACCCAGCCCCAGCATTTT.

The CDR3 DNA follows: TGTGCCAGCAGTGAAAGCAGGGTCCTTAACACCGGGGAGCTGTTTTTT. This encodes CASSESRVLNTGELFF. The rearrangement joins TRBV6-1 to TRBJ2-2; D is possibly TRBD1 (5 bases). The CDR3 is 16 residues long. Deletions cut 2 bases from V and 2 bases from J, with 12 bases between. CDR1 and CDR2 from the germline V gene are MNHNS and SASEGT.

Ten or more counts support this clonotype. The V call is TRBV28, the J call TRBJ2-7; D uncertain. This CDR3 spans 17 amino acids. From germline, CDR1 is MDHEN and CDR2 SYDVKM. V lost 3 bases and J lost 0, with 18 bases in between. CDR3 in DNA: TGTGCCAGCAGTTTCATTAGCCCCCGATACTTCTCCTACGAGCAGTACTTC. Translated, it gives CASSFISPRYFSYEQYF. Filled out from reference TRBV28 and TRBJ2-7, the complete variable domain reads DVKVTQSSRYLVKRTGEKVFLECVQDMDHENMFWYRQDPGLGLRLIYFSYDVKMKEKGDIPEGYSVSREKKERFSLILESASTNQTSMYLCASSFISPRYFSYEQYFGPGTRLTVT.

V usage is TRBV7-9 and J usage is TRBJ2-2, with unresolved D. The CDR3 sequence is 14 residues long. Trimming cost V 3 bases and J 7 bases, with 12 bases left between them. CDR1 is SEHNR and CDR2 is FQNEAQ in the germline V gene (reference sequence). CDR3 nucleotide sequence: TGTGCCAGCAGCTTCCCTCTCAGTAACGGGGAGCTGTTTTTT. This codes for CASSFPLSNGELFF.

This clonotype was detected ten times or more. The CDR3 here is CASSNGTGTYEQYF. CDR3 in DNA: TGCGCCAGCAGCAACGGGACAGGTACTTACGAGCAGTACTTC. The rearrangement joins TRBV5-1 to TRBJ2-7, with TRBD1 identical over 8 bases. This CDR3 has 14 amino acids. J lost 4 bases, V lost 4 bases, and 7 bases had no gene match. The germline gives CDR1 SGHRS, CDR2 YFSETQ. Combining the CDR3 with reference TRBV5-1 and TRBJ2-7 gives the whole variable domain KAGVTQTPRYLIKTRGQQVTLSCSPISGHRSVSWYQQTPGQGLQFLFEYFSETQRNKGNFPGRFSGRQFSNSRSEMNVSTLELGDSALYLCASSNGTGTYEQYFGPGTRLTVT.

This clonotype was seen ten or more times. V and J are TRBV18 and TRBJ2-7, with D uncertain. Germline V gene sequence: CDR1 KGHSH, CDR2 LQKENI. Trimming took off 3 bases at V and 3 bases at J, with 9 bases between the two ends. The CDR3 is made up of 13 amino acids. The CDR3 region is CASSPNTNYEQYF. CDR3 sequence (DNA): TGTGCCAGCTCACCGAATACGAACTACGAGCAGTACTTC.

This clonotype was observed at least ten times. This sequence joins TRBV7-3 and TRBJ2-1; 8 bases align to TRBD2. Germline CDR1 SGHTA, CDR2 FQGTGA. CDR3 size: 16 residues. Trimming at V came to 2 bases and at J to 5 bases, leaving 8 bases not matched to a gene. In DNA, the CDR3 is TGTGCCAGCAGCTTAGGGGGGACTAGGTATGACAATGAGCAGTTCTTC. It is translated as CASSLGGTRYDNEQFF.

The rearrangement joins TRBV19 to TRBJ2-2, with D uncertain. CDR1 and CDR2 from the germline V gene are LNHDA and SQIVND (reference sequence). The V end lost 6 bases, the J end lost 2 bases, and 16 bases lay between the germline ends. This CDR3 comprises 16 residues. The CDR3 is CASSPRMTLNTGELFF. CDR3 nucleotide sequence: TGTGCCAGTAGCCCTCGGATGACACTTAACACCGGGGAGCTGTTTTTT.

This clonotype was seen repeatedly, ten times or more. J is TRBJ2-5 and V is TRBV28; D call uncertain. V was shortened by 9 bases and J by 1 base, with 18 bases between the two germline ends. The V gene's germline CDR1 is MDHEN and CDR2 SYDVKM. The CDR3 has 15 residues. The CDR3 is CASNPTGSAQETQYF. DNA of the CDR3: TGTGCCAGTAATCCCACGGGCAGCGCCCAAGAGACCCAGTACTTC.

The J gene is TRBJ2-1, the V gene TRBV2; 15 bases match TRBD2. CDR1 is SNHLY and CDR2 is FYNNEI in the germline V gene. The V segment lost 8 bases and the J segment 12 bases; nucleotides outside the gene matches: 8. The CDR3 has 14 amino acids. CDR3 sequence (DNA): TGTGCCAGCGCTGGACTAGCGGGGGGGTCGGGGCAGTTCTTC. It yields the protein CASAGLAGGSGQFF.

Ten or more counts support this clonotype. This chain uses TRBV7-8 with TRBJ2-5; TRBD1 matches 7 bases. V shed 5 bases, J shed 2 bases, and the junction held 11 bases outside the gene matches. Germline CDR1 SGHVS, CDR2 FQNEAQ. This CDR3 spans 16 amino acids. DNA for the CDR3: TGTGCCAGCAGCCCCAGGAACAGGGGTTGTCAAGAGACCCAGTACTTC. This encodes CASSPRNRGCQETQYF.

The chain links TRBV25-1 to TRBJ2-3; D may be TRBD2 (7 bases). Per germline, CDR1 MGHDK and CDR2 SYGVNS. The CDR3 covers 15 residues. The V end was cut by 3 bases, the J end by 4 bases, with 14 bases between. CDR3 sequence reads: CASSDGGGGPDTQYF. CDR3 nucleotide sequence: TGTGCCAGCAGTGATGGTGGGGGGGGCCCAGATACGCAGTATTTT.